One and the same sample provided the 22 T cell receptor beta chains below, sequenced in a study of cytomegalovirus exposure and HLA in healthy donors. Use of 60 Vbeta and 13 Jbeta primers characterized the PCR. Profiling relied on immunoSEQ multiplex PCR, and the TCRdb table lists in-frame clones only, not all of them. The sample records 130,000 to 150,000 clones, approximately 77% being singletons. Sequenced: PBMCs. These receptor sequences come from a woman aged 45-59 years in good health and CMV-seronegative.

This chain connects TRBV6-5 to TRBJ2-1; perhaps TRBD1 as D (5 bases). Germline-derived CDR1 and CDR2 are MNHEY and SVGAGI. With 1 base removed from V and 9 bases from J, the gap between germline ends came to 10 bases. CDR3 length: 13 residues. CDR3 DNA: TGTGCCAGCAGTTACTTAGGGGTTGGTGAGCAGTTCTTC. Its protein product is CASSYLGVGEQFF.

V gene TRBV30 combines with J gene TRBJ1-1; D call uncertain. This CDR3 region has 12 residues. Germline-derived CDR1 and CDR2 are GTSNPN and SVGIG (reference sequence). V was clipped by 5 bases and J by 7 bases, with 14 bases between them. CDR3 sequence (DNA): TGTGCCTGGGCTCAAACCTCTATTGAAGCTTTCTTT. Translation gives CAWAQTSIEAFF.

The J gene is TRBJ2-1, the V gene TRBV9; TRBD2 agrees at 8 bases. The V segment lost 1 base and the J segment 4 bases; nucleotides outside the gene matches: 4. This CDR3 has 15 amino acids. CDR1 and CDR2 from the germline V gene are SGDLS and YYNGEE. Here the CDR3 reads CASSVTGGHYNEQFF. The CDR3 DNA sequence: TGTGCCAGCAGCGTAACGGGGGGGCATTACAATGAGCAGTTCTTC.

This chain joins TRBV30 and TRBJ2-5; 11 bases align to TRBD2. With the DNA end fitting TRBJ2-7 better, the J assignment may be wrong. CDR3 length: 15 residues. The germline V gene encodes CDR1 GTSNPN and CDR2 SVGIG (reference sequence). The CDR3 coding sequence is TGTGCCTGGAGTCCCACTAGCGGGGGTTTCTACGAGCAGTACTTC. It codes for CAWSPTSGGFYEQYF.

V and J are TRBV28 and TRBJ1-5; D perhaps matches TRBD1 (5 bases). Germline V lookup: CDR1 MDHEN, CDR2 SYDVKM. Trimming took off 3 bases at V and 7 bases at J, with 16 bases between the two ends. The CDR3 is made up of 15 amino acids. CDR3 nucleotides: TGTGCCAGCAGTTTGGCGGGACCCAGGAGGCAGCCCCAGCATTTT. It codes for CASSLAGPRRQPQHF.

The genes are TRBV4-1 and TRBJ2-3; TRBD1 matches 8 bases. In germline, CDR1 is MGHRA, CDR2 YSYEKL. The CDR3 runs to 15 residues. V trimming: 6 bases; J trimming: 0 bases; junction bases outside the gene matches: 5. CDR3 coding DNA: TGCGCCAGCAGGGATTACAGGGGGAGCACAGATACGCAGTATTTT. It specifies CASRDYRGSTDTQYF.

CDR3 sequence: CASSLVLAGVNEQFF. Written as DNA, the CDR3 is TGTGCCAGCAGCTTAGTACTAGCGGGGGTAAATGAGCAGTTCTTC. The chain has TRBV11-1 and TRBJ2-1, with 11 bases aligning to TRBD2. The CDR3 covers 15 residues. Germline lookup yields CDR1 SGHAT and CDR2 FQDESV (reference sequence). V lost 1 base, J lost 7 bases, and 3 bases stayed unmatched.

The V gene is TRBV18, the J gene TRBJ1-2; no clear D. Germline CDR1 KGHSH, CDR2 LQKENI. The CDR3 sequence is 14 residues long. Trimming cost V 8 bases and J 4 bases, with 17 bases left between them. CDR3 DNA: TGTGCCAGCCCTCACCTGGCAGGATCCTATGGCTACACCTTC. This translates into CASPHLAGSYGYTF.

The J gene is TRBJ2-7, the V gene TRBV5-1; the D gene is possibly TRBD2 (5 bases). The germline CDR1 and CDR2 sequences are SGHRS and YFSETQ. The V end lost 5 bases, the J end lost 5 bases, and 14 bases lay between the germline ends. The CDR3 extends over 13 amino acids. CDR3 sequence: CASSQNTGNEQYF. CDR3 DNA sequence: TGCGCCAGCAGTCAGAACACGGGAAACGAGCAGTACTTC.

The rearrangement joins TRBV5-4 to TRBJ1-1; no clear D gene. CDR1 is SGHNT, CDR2 YYREEE, per germline (reference sequence). The CDR3 is 13 residues long. The germline V and J ends were trimmed by 0 bases and 5 bases, with 8 bases remaining between them. CDR3: CASSLGGWTEAFF. The CDR3 DNA reads as TGTGCCAGCAGCTTGGGAGGTTGGACTGAAGCTTTCTTT.

The V and J genes are TRBV6-5 and TRBJ2-7, with TRBD1 as a possible D gene (6 bases). Between the trimmed V and J ends, which lost 5 bases and 4 bases, there was a span of 9 bases. In germline, CDR1 is MNHEY, CDR2 SVGAGI. The CDR3 spans 12 residues. The CDR3 here is CASSAQGYEQYF. Written as DNA, the CDR3 is TGTGCCAGCAGTGCACAGGGTTACGAGCAGTACTTC.

The J gene is TRBJ1-2, the V gene TRBV29-1; TRBD1 might be the D (6 bases). V was clipped by 1 base and J by 5 bases, with 14 bases between them. The germline V gene encodes CDR1 SQVTM and CDR2 ANQGSEA. This CDR3 has 14 residues. The CDR3 DNA is TGCAGCGTTGAAGTATCGGACAGCCCATATGGCTACACCTTC. Protein product: CSVEVSDSPYGYTF.

J is TRBJ2-3 and V is TRBV6-4, with 8 bases that match TRBD1. The CDR3 extends over 13 amino acids. Germline CDR1 is MRHNA and CDR2 is SNTAGT. With 10 bases clipped from V and 4 bases from J, the junction kept 7 bases outside the gene matches. For the CDR3, the DNA is TGTGCCAACTTACCAGGGGGCGCAGATACGCAGTATTTT. This gives the protein CANLPGGADTQYF.

This chain links TRBV19 with TRBJ1-1; TRBD1 might be the D (6 bases). V was cut by 3 bases and J by 4 bases, with 12 bases left in between. Germline CDR1 and CDR2: LNHDA and SQIVND (reference sequence). The length of the CDR3 is 14 residues. Here the CDR3 reads CASSIQGWTTEAFF. CDR3 coding DNA: TGTGCCAGTAGTATCCAGGGGTGGACCACTGAAGCTTTCTTT.

This clone showed up just once. The chain joins TRBV14 to TRBJ1-6, with a possible D match to TRBD1 (5 bases). Trimming pared 5 bases from V and 9 bases from J, leaving 20 bases between. This CDR3 contains 16 residues. CDR1 is SGHDN and CDR2 is FVKESK in the germline V gene. The CDR3 sequence is CASSYGEGQGGSPLHF. As DNA, the CDR3 is TGTGCCAGCAGCTACGGGGAGGGGCAGGGAGGTTCACCCCTCCACTTT.

The chain employs TRBV5-6 and TRBJ2-1; 12 positions agree with TRBD2. V lost 3 bases and J lost 7; bases outside the gene matches: 8. This CDR3 contains 16 residues. Germline V CDR1 and CDR2: SGHDT, YYEEEE. The CDR3 here is CASSSTSGGSRNEQFF. CDR3 nucleotides: TGTGCCAGCAGCTCGACTAGCGGGGGAAGTAGGAATGAGCAGTTCTTC.

The chain has TRBV2 and TRBJ1-4, with 9 bases that match TRBD1. The germline CDR1 and CDR2 sequences are SNHLY and FYNNEI. V lost 6 bases and J lost 7; bases outside the gene matches: 12. The CDR3 is 16 amino acids. The CDR3: CASSEDLDRGGEKLFF. The CDR3 nucleotides read TGTGCCAGCAGCGAGGATTTGGACAGGGGAGGTGAAAAACTGTTTTTT.

The gene calls are TRBV7-9 and TRBJ2-7; the match to TRBD1 covers 7 bases. V gave up 5 bases and J gave up 1 base; unmatched junction bases: 8. CDR1 is SEHNR, CDR2 FQNEAQ, per germline (reference sequence). This CDR3 region has 15 residues. Here the CDR3 reads CASSKGADRSYEQYF. Here the CDR3 DNA reads TGTGCCAGCAGCAAGGGGGCAGATAGATCCTACGAGCAGTACTTC. The full variable domain, with the rest looked up from reference TRBV7-9 and TRBJ2-7, is DTGVSQNPRHKITKRGQNVTFRCDPISEHNRLYWYRQTLGQGPEFLTYFQNEAQLEKSRLLSDRFSAERPKGSFSTLEIQRTEQGDSAMYLCASSKGADRSYEQYFGPGTRLTVT.

The chain carries TRBV18 and TRBJ1-3; D gene uncertain. Trimming took 4 bases from V and 0 from J, leaving 13 bases between them. This CDR3 contains 16 residues. Germline assignment: CDR1 KGHSH and CDR2 LQKENI. The CDR3, as DNA: TGTGCCAGCTCACGTTCCGGCAGGTACTCTGGAAACACCATATATTTT. Translating gives CASSRSGRYSGNTIYF.

The chain recombines TRBV18 with TRBJ1-2; D may be TRBD1 (5 bases). Germline V lookup: CDR1 KGHSH, CDR2 LQKENI. Trimming stripped 3 bases from V and 1 base from J, with 15 bases between. The CDR3 length is 16 residues. DNA of the CDR3: TGTGCCAGCTCACCGACCCGGGGGGGAGGTAACTATGGCTACACCTTC. Its translation is CASSPTRGGGNYGYTF.

The genes are TRBV6-5 and TRBJ1-6; possibly TRBD1 for D (5 bases). The CDR3 is 14 amino acids. Trimming took off 4 bases at V and 10 bases at J, with 14 bases between the two ends. The germline V gene encodes CDR1 MNHEY and CDR2 SVGAGI. Here the CDR3 reads CASSSGRVGSPLHF. The CDR3 nucleotides are TGTGCCAGCAGTTCGGGCAGGGTAGGATCACCCCTCCACTTT.

The CDR3 is CASSHRRQGVLDSPLHF. DNA of the CDR3: TGTGCCAGCAGTCACCGAAGACAGGGGGTTTTAGATTCACCCCTCCACTTT. This chain links TRBV27 with TRBJ1-6, with 9 nucleotides matching TRBD1. Trimming at V came to 5 bases and at J to 8 bases, leaving 13 bases not matched to a gene. There are 17 residues in the CDR3. Germline assignment: CDR1 MNHEY and CDR2 SMNVEV (reference sequence).